The 23 T cell receptor beta chains below all came from one sample that was sequenced in a study of post-analysis software for immune sequencing data. The study, taken as a whole, reports: In patients, five or six TRBV segments were more frequent than in controls, with TRBV5-6, TRBV5-1 and TRBV20-1 among them.

Researchers reported that TCR beta cDNA libraries carried unique molecular identifiers. TCRdb used MiXCR to reprocess the PCR reads, holding one entry per CDR3 protein. Of 700,000 to 900,000 distinct CDR3 sequences listed, about 45% are singletons. These receptors lack a known antigen. Sequencing was carried out using blood. All receptors derive from a girl between 5 and 17 years old with multiple sclerosis.

V usage is TRBV27 and J usage is TRBJ1-1; D uncertain. The CDR3 runs to 13 residues. CDR1 is MNHEY and CDR2 is SMNVEV in the germline V gene (reference sequence). The germline V and J ends were trimmed by 5 bases and 0 bases, with 7 bases remaining between them. CDR3 nucleotides: TGTGCCAGCAGTAGCAGAGTGAACACTGAAGCTTTCTTT. It encodes CASSSRVNTEAFF.

The chain has TRBV20-1 and TRBJ2-7; D could derive from TRBD1 or TRBD2 (5 bases each). CDR3 size: 16 residues. The germline CDR1 and CDR2 sequences are DFQATT and SNEGSKA (reference sequence). Trimming took 0 bases from V and 3 from J, leaving 18 bases between them. CDR3 sequence (DNA): TGCAGTGCTAGAGATCGGGGCCCGGGACCGATCTACGAGCAGTACTTC. It encodes CSARDRGPGPIYEQYF.

V and J are TRBV29-1 and TRBJ2-1; TRBD2 matches at 8 bases. This CDR3 has 13 residues. Germline values: CDR1 SQVTM, CDR2 ANQGSEA. V lost 5 bases to trimming and J lost 5 bases; unmatched junction nucleotides: 5. For the CDR3, the DNA is TGCAGCGTTAAGCCGGGACTAGACAATGAGCAGTTCTTC. This translates into CSVKPGLDNEQFF.

V gene TRBV12-3 or TRBV12-4 combines with J gene TRBJ2-7; D is undetermined. The CDR3 extends over 12 amino acids. V was cut by 6 bases and J by 6 bases, with 12 bases left in between. CDR3: CASRDRRPEQYF. The CDR3 nucleotides read TGTGCCAGCAGGGACCGCCGCCCCGAGCAGTACTTC.

The gene calls are TRBV15 and TRBJ2-1; D is perhaps TRBD1 (7 bases). Looked up from germline, CDR1 is LNHNV and CDR2 is YYDKDF (reference sequence). V lost 2 bases, J lost 9 bases, and 17 bases lay in between. This CDR3 spans 15 amino acids. This CDR3 is CATSRSRTGAGEQFF. In DNA, the CDR3 is TGTGCCACCAGCAGATCCCGGACAGGAGCGGGTGAGCAGTTCTTC.

The chain has TRBV29-1 and TRBJ1-2; D remains unclear. The V gene lost 4 bases and the J gene lost 6 bases, with 15 bases spanning the gap. CDR1 and CDR2 from the germline V gene are SQVTM and ANQGSEA. The CDR3 loop spans 13 amino acids. CDR3 residues: CSVALGGFDGYTF. The CDR3 nucleotides are TGCAGCGTTGCGTTGGGAGGGTTTGATGGCTACACCTTC.

V gene TRBV10-2 combines with J gene TRBJ1-2, with a weak D call TRBD1 (5 bases). This CDR3 spans 13 amino acids. The V end was cut by 1 base, the J end by 4 bases, with 7 bases between. Per germline, CDR1 WSHSY and CDR2 SAAADI. DNA of the CDR3: TGCGCCAGCAGTGAGTTGAGGGGCTATGGCTACACCTTC. Protein product: CASSELRGYGYTF.

V gene TRBV9 combines with J gene TRBJ2-3; D gene ambiguous. CDR1 is SGDLS, CDR2 YYNGEE, per germline. V gave up 0 bases and J gave up 3 bases, with 11 bases separating them. The CDR3 is 15 amino acids. This chain's CDR3 is CASSVARVGTDTQYF. CDR3 coding DNA: TGTGCCAGCAGCGTAGCCAGAGTAGGTACAGATACGCAGTATTTT.

This chain uses TRBV12-3 or TRBV12-4 with TRBJ2-5; either TRBD1 or TRBD2 may fit D (5 bases each). The CDR3 has 11 amino acids. V gave up 6 bases and J gave up 11 bases, with 13 bases separating them. The CDR3 region has the DNA TGTGCCAGCAGCCCCGGGACCCAGCAGTACTTC. Translation gives CASSPGTQQYF.

This clonotype was counted only a few times. J is TRBJ2-5 and V is TRBV9; D is unresolved. The CDR3 runs 13 residues. Germline CDR1 and CDR2: SGDLS and YYNGEE. V shed 3 bases and J shed 2 bases, with 8 bases lying between them. In DNA, the CDR3 is TGTGCCAGCAGCGCGGCACGACAAGAGACCCAGTACTTC. It encodes CASSAARQETQYF. Complete variable domain (other parts from reference TRBV9 and TRBJ2-5): DSGVTQTPKHLITATGQRVTLRCSPRSGDLSVYWYQQSLDQGLQFLIQYYNGEERAKGNILERFSAQQFPDLHSELNLSSLELGDSALYFCASSAARQETQYFGPGTRLLVL.

This clonotype was observed a few times. This chain connects TRBV5-6 to TRBJ2-7; possibly TRBD2 for D (5 bases). Trimming took off 1 base at V and 7 bases at J, with 12 bases between the two ends. The CDR3 sequence is 13 residues long. Looked up from germline, CDR1 is SGHDT and CDR2 is YYEEEE. The DNA for the CDR3 is TGTGCCAGCAGCTTGAGGAGGTTTTGGGAGCAGTACTTC. Its translation is CASSLRRFWEQYF. Together with reference TRBV5-6 and TRBJ2-7, the CDR3 gives the full variable domain: DAGVTQSPTHLIKTRGQQVTLRCSPKSGHDTVSWYQQALGQGPQFIFQYYEEEERQRGNFPDRFSGHQFPNYSSELNVNALLLGDSALYLCASSLRRFWEQYFGPGTRLTVT.

The chain joins TRBV19 to TRBJ2-7; 9 positions match TRBD2. CDR3 length: 15 residues. The germline CDR1 and CDR2 sequences are LNHDA and SQIVND (reference sequence). V shed 5 bases, J shed 2 bases, and the junction held 7 bases outside the gene matches. CDR3 DNA sequence: TGTGCCAGTAGTCGAGGGACTAGCAGAACCTACGAGCAGTACTTC. Translated: CASSRGTSRTYEQYF.

This rearrangement joins TRBV5-1 to TRBJ2-3, with D possibly TRBD2 on 5 matching bases. The CDR3 has 19 amino acids. V was pared by 0 bases and J by 8 bases, with 28 bases between. From germline, CDR1 is SGHRS and CDR2 YFSETQ. CDR3 nucleotide sequence: TGCGCCAGCAGCTTGGGGACCCCCGCGGGCTCACTCGCCGAAGGTACGCAGTATTTT. This translates into CASSLGTPAGSLAEGTQYF.

This clonotype has only a few counts. The gene calls are TRBV12-3 or TRBV12-4 and TRBJ1-2; TRBD1 aligns across 7 bases. The junction had 14 bases not matched to a gene; V was cut back by 2 bases and J by 8 bases. The CDR3 totals 16 residues. CDR3 sequence: CASSLRPTGRVYGYTF. The CDR3 DNA is TGTGCCAGCAGTTTACGCCCGACAGGGCGTGTGTACGGCTACACCTTC.

The chain employs TRBV20-1 and TRBJ2-3, with 9 bases fitting TRBD2. The CDR3 consists of 16 residues. V trimming: 5 bases; J trimming: 6 bases; junction bases outside the gene matches: 15. CDR1 DFQATT and CDR2 SNEGSKA come from the germline V gene (reference sequence). In DNA form, the CDR3 reads TGCAGTGCTGGGGCGAGCGGGGGGACCGCAGGGGATACGCAGTATTTT. It specifies CSAGASGGTAGDTQYF.

CDR3 loop: CASSHRTSGTKLRETQYF. The CDR3 DNA is TGTGCCAGCAGCCACCGGACTAGCGGGACAAAGCTGAGAGAGACCCAGTACTTC. The chain carries TRBV14 and TRBJ2-5, with 12 bases identical to TRBD2. The trim removed 3 bases at V and 4 bases at J, leaving 12 bases unmatched. The CDR3 spans 18 residues. Germline loops: CDR1 SGHDN, CDR2 FVKESK.

Turning to this clonotype: A much bigger clone sits one base away, suggesting this may be a read error. The chain has TRBV24-1 and TRBJ2-3; 8 bases fit TRBD1. Germline V gene sequence: CDR1 KGHDR, CDR2 SFDVKD. CDR3 length: 15 residues. Here the CDR3 DNA reads TGTGCCACCAGTGATCCCGGACAGGGCACAGATATGCAGTATTTT. Protein product: CATSDPGQGTDMQYF.

Here the CDR3 DNA reads TGTGCCAGCAGCTCGGGACAGGGCGGAGAGACCCAGTTCTTC. This sequence encodes CASSSGQGGETQFF. The chain combines TRBV11-2 with TRBJ2-1; 9 bases line up with TRBD1. Losses at the gene ends were 4 bases for V and 13 bases for J; bases not matched to a gene: 11. CDR3 size: 14 residues. CDR1 is SGHAT, CDR2 FQNNGV, per germline.

This clonotype has a handful of counts. This chain uses TRBV20-1 with TRBJ2-3, with 12 bases matching TRBD1. Trimming removed 6 bases from V and 4 bases from J; junction bases left unmatched: 5. Germline assignment: CDR1 DFQATT and CDR2 SNEGSKA (reference sequence). CDR3 length equals 14 residues. The CDR3 sequence: CSAPGTGGADTQYF. The DNA for the CDR3 is TGCAGTGCCCCCGGGACAGGGGGCGCAGATACGCAGTATTTT.

This chain connects TRBV6-2 or TRBV6-3 to TRBJ2-7, with D possibly TRBD1 on 5 matching bases. The end of the DNA aligns better with TRBJ2-5, so the J call may be wrong. From germline, CDR1 is MNHEY and CDR2 SVGEGT. The CDR3 is 14 amino acids. The CDR3 is CASSYSQGLETQYF. In nucleotides, the CDR3 is TGTGCCAGCAGTTACTCCCAGGGATTGGAGACCCAGTACTTC.

In its sample, this clonotype was seen a few times. The chain carries TRBV24-1 and TRBJ2-2; TRBD2 might be the D (6 bases). The CDR3 totals 13 residues. Germline lookup yields CDR1 KGHDR and CDR2 SFDVKD. Trimming stripped 8 bases from V and 4 bases from J, with 10 bases between. This CDR3 is CATTSSVTGELFF. The CDR3 nucleotides read TGTGCCACCACATCTAGCGTCACCGGGGAGCTGTTTTTT.

V and J are TRBV10-1 and TRBJ2-1; perhaps TRBD1 as D (5 bases). This CDR3 spans 14 amino acids. Trimming stripped 2 bases from V and 6 bases from J, with 11 bases between. Germline V CDR1 and CDR2: WNHNN, SYGVQD (reference sequence). DNA for the CDR3: TGCGCCAGCAGTGAGCGGACATCGCCCAATGAGCAGTTCTTC. Amino acids: CASSERTSPNEQFF.

V usage is TRBV20-1 and J usage is TRBJ2-5; the D gene is possibly TRBD2 (7 bases). CDR3 length: 12 residues. Germline V CDR1 and CDR2: DFQATT, SNEGSKA (reference sequence). The CDR3 protein is CSSLGGGETQYF. The CDR3 DNA sequence: TGCAGCTCGTTGGGGGGGGGCGAGACCCAGTACTTC.